This T cell receptor (beta chain) was found in a study of beta chain features in type 1 diabetes. Notes on the study in general: In every one of the four CD4+ subsets, TCRB CDR3s were moderately but significantly shorter in Type 1 diabetes patients. Sequencing used cDNA, and cells with high TCR expression could therefore be over-represented.

What was sequenced were expressed TCRB transcripts, since all of the isolated RNA had been reverse transcribed. Sequencing was performed with immunoSEQ multiplex PCR; in TCRdb, only in-frame clones are kept and a portion is missing. The repertoire has roughly 150,000 clones, approximately 9.1% of them found once; the top ten carry approximately 0.7%. Isolation of CD4+ naive, central memory, regulatory and stem cell-like memory cells was achieved by sorting via CD45RO/CCR7/CD25/CD127/CD95/CD27. From germline, CDR1 is SGHAT and CDR2 FQNNGV. The CDR3 is 18 amino acids. With 3 bases clipped from V and 0 bases from J, the junction kept 11 bases outside the gene matches. As concerns this clone: The antigen remains unidentified.

This clonotype originated in a woman aged 25 to 39 with type 1 diabetes. Source material: central memory CD4+ T cells from blood. The V and J genes are TRBV11-2 and TRBJ2-7; TRBD1 agrees at 10 bases. The CDR3 DNA follows: TGTGCCAGCAGCTTCACTTACGACGGGACAGGGGCCTCCTACGAGCAGTACTTC. Translation: CASSFTYDGTGASYEQYF. The whole variable domain, remainder taken from reference TRBV11-2 and TRBJ2-7, is EAGVAQSPRYKIIEKRQSVAFWCNPISGHATLYWYQQILGQGPKLLIQFQNNGVVDDSQLPKDRFSAERLKGVDSTLKIQPAKLEDSAVYLCASSFTYDGTGASYEQYFGPGTRLTVT.